The present T cell receptor beta chain was sequenced within a study of CXCR3-negative and CXCR3-positive naive CD8 T cells. The wider study: The total count of TRB reads reached 120 million to 150 million, and each library contributed about 1.5 +/- 0.3 million. Findings and limits, study-wide: Surface CD5 looked about the same in the naive subsets, so the authors worked out TCR strength from TRB CDR3 properties.

Carrying UMI labels, the TRB cDNA libraries were prepared through 5' RACE. TCRdb reanalyzed the 5' RACE reads, giving one entry per CDR3 protein sequence and no DNA. In all, the sample yields about 62,000 distinct CDR3 sequences. Note on this clonotype: Its cognate antigen is unknown.

The CDR3 has 13 amino acids. Germline CDR1 reads KGHSH; CDR2 reads LQKENI. The rearrangement joins TRBV18 to TRBJ2-7. Sequencing used naive CXCR3- CD8+ T cells from blood. The subset: CD45RO-CCR7+CD27+CD95- naive CD8+ T cells lacking CXCR3 (TNR3-). This clonotype was obtained from a human donor in good health. Some clones in this sample may be carry-over from other donors' samples. The CDR3 is CASSRGRSYEQYF.